Following are 28 T cell receptor beta chains from one sample sequenced in a study of shared clonotypes between healthy human individuals. Profiling relied on immunoSEQ multiplex PCR, and the TCRdb table lists in-frame clones only, not all of them. Seen here are 2 million to 3 million clones, more than 85% observed once, and the top ten hold more than 0.35%. What was sequenced was naive CD4+ T cells from PBMCs. Subset here: CD45RA+ positively selected. Receptor source: a man younger than 35 in good health. Some clones in this sample may be carry-over from other donors' samples.

The J gene is TRBJ1-5, the V gene TRBV12-5; no reliable D call. This CDR3 spans 14 amino acids. V was cut by 5 bases and J by 2 bases, with 10 bases left in between. Per the germline V gene, CDR1 is LGHNT and CDR2 is FRNRAP. CDR3 residues: CASGPQLGNQPQHF. The DNA for the CDR3 is TGTGCTAGTGGTCCACAGCTAGGCAATCAGCCCCAGCATTTT.

This clone was counted between two and nine times. J is TRBJ2-3 and V is TRBV5-1; 9 nucleotides agree with TRBD1. CDR1 is SGHRS and CDR2 is YFSETQ in the germline V gene. The CDR3 length is 16 residues. The V segment lost 2 bases and the J segment 1 base; nucleotides outside the gene matches: 5. The CDR3 region is CASSFQTGGRTDTQYF. DNA of the CDR3: TGCGCCAGCAGCTTCCAGACAGGGGGGCGCACAGATACGCAGTATTTT.

This sequence joins TRBV7-3 and TRBJ2-7; TRBD2 matches at 11 bases. The CDR3 contains 16 residues. The V gene's germline CDR1 is SGHTA and CDR2 FQGTGA. V dropped 5 bases and J dropped 2; count of bases not matched to a gene: 8. CDR3 in DNA: TGTGCCAGCAGCGCCGCGGGGACTAGCGGCACCTACGAGCAGTACTTC. Protein product: CASSAAGTSGTYEQYF.

The chain couples TRBV11-1 to TRBJ2-2, with a tentative D call TRBD2 (6 bases). The germline V gene encodes CDR1 SGHAT and CDR2 FQDESV (reference sequence). The V end was cut by 1 base, the J end by 2 bases, with 11 bases between. The CDR3 extends over 16 amino acids. In DNA form, the CDR3 reads TGTGCCAGCAGCTTAGGGAGGGACCTTAACACCGGGGAGCTGTTTTTT. It codes for CASSLGRDLNTGELFF.

The CDR3 loop reads CASRRADTQYF. CDR3 coding DNA: TGTGCCAGCAGGAGGGCAGATACGCAGTATTTT. The rearrangement uses TRBV27 and TRBJ2-3; TRBD2 might be the D (5 bases). CDR3 size: 11 residues. The V gene lost 6 bases and the J gene lost 4 bases, with 5 bases spanning the gap. CDR1 and CDR2 (germline): MNHEY, SMNVEV (reference sequence).

For the CDR3, the DNA is TGTGCCAGCAGTTTATGGGGAAACATTCAGTACTTC. Translating it yields CASSLWGNIQYF. The genes are TRBV28 and TRBJ2-4; no clear D gene. This CDR3 spans 12 amino acids. V was cut by 0 bases and J by 6 bases, with 3 bases left in between. The germline CDR1 and CDR2 sequences are MDHEN and SYDVKM.

The genes are TRBV18 and TRBJ1-1; D not certain. This CDR3 has 14 amino acids. The V end was cut by 2 bases, the J end by 0 bases, with 7 bases between. Germline CDR1 is KGHSH and CDR2 is LQKENI. The CDR3 DNA reads as TGTGCCAGCTCACCAAGCCAGCTGAACACTGAAGCTTTCTTT. It codes for CASSPSQLNTEAFF.

The chain is built from TRBV11-2 and TRBJ1-4; a weak D match, TRBD1 (5 bases). The CDR3 contains 19 residues. Trimming left V 5 bases short and J 0 bases short, with 22 bases between. Germline V gives CDR1 SGHAT, CDR2 FQNNGV. The CDR3 DNA reads TGTGCCAGCAGCCCAAGGGGCAGTCGGTGGGACGCAACTAATGAAAAACTGTTTTTT. Translating it yields CASSPRGSRWDATNEKLFF. Filled out from reference TRBV11-2 and TRBJ1-4, the complete variable domain reads EAGVAQSPRYKIIEKRQSVAFWCNPISGHATLYWYQQILGQGPKLLIQFQNNGVVDDSQLPKDRFSAERLKGVDSTLKIQPAKLEDSAVYLCASSPRGSRWDATNEKLFFGSGTQLSVL.

The chain couples TRBV2 to TRBJ2-7; D may be TRBD1 or TRBD2 (6 bases each). V dropped 3 bases and J dropped 1 base, with 13 bases sitting between them. The germline CDR1 and CDR2 sequences are SNHLY and FYNNEI. CDR3 size: 15 residues. The CDR3 DNA reads TGTGCCAGCAGTGAGTGGGGGGCTAAATCCTACGAGCAGTACTTC. Its translation: CASSEWGAKSYEQYF.

This clone was picked up a small number of times. The same CDR3 can be traced to other DNA sequences in this sample. V gene TRBV5-1 combines with J gene TRBJ1-5; no definite D call. Trimming cost V 0 bases and J 0 bases, with 7 bases left between them. The CDR3 has 15 residues. Germline CDR1 SGHRS, CDR2 YFSETQ. CDR3 bases: TGCGCCAGCAGCTTGGGGACGGTTAGCAATCAGCCCCAGCATTTT. Protein sequence: CASSLGTVSNQPQHF.

To note about this clone: Other DNA sequences within the sample encode an identical CDR3. The V gene is TRBV6-1, the J gene TRBJ2-5; D may correspond to TRBD1 or TRBD2 (5 bases each). Per germline, CDR1 MNHNS and CDR2 SASEGT. V was cut by 6 bases and J by 1 base, with 9 bases left in between. This CDR3 is 13 amino acids long. The CDR3 DNA reads as TGTGCCAGCAGGGCAGGGACCCAAGAGACCCAGTACTTC. Translating it yields CASRAGTQETQYF.

The chain joins TRBV7-9 to TRBJ2-7; D ambiguous. Deletions cut 0 bases from V and 9 bases from J, with 15 bases between. This CDR3 is 14 amino acids long. Germline V gene data show CDR1 as SEHNR and CDR2 as FQNEAQ (reference sequence). CDR3 protein: CASSLAWASIGQYF. The CDR3 bases are TGTGCCAGCAGCTTAGCATGGGCTAGTATCGGGCAGTACTTC.

The chain has TRBV5-1 and TRBJ1-2, with 7 nucleotides matching TRBD1. Germline CDR1 is SGHRS and CDR2 is YFSETQ. This CDR3 has 13 residues. Trimming took 2 bases from V and 8 from J; bases not matched to a gene: 6. CDR3 DNA: TGCGCCAGCAGCTTCGGACAGGTGTCAGGCTACACCTTC. Amino acid sequence: CASSFGQVSGYTF. The full variable domain, rest sourced from reference TRBV5-1 and TRBJ1-2, is KAGVTQTPRYLIKTRGQQVTLSCSPISGHRSVSWYQQTPGQGLQFLFEYFSETQRNKGNFPGRFSGRQFSNSRSEMNVSTLELGDSALYLCASSFGQVSGYTFGSGTRLTVV.

The chain uses TRBV2 and TRBJ1-5, with a possible D match to TRBD1 (5 bases). The CDR3 runs 13 residues. CDR1 SNHLY and CDR2 FYNNEI come from the germline V gene. Between the trimmed V and J ends, which lost 6 bases and 4 bases, there was a span of 10 bases. This CDR3 is CASRGENNQPQHF. In nucleotides, the CDR3 is TGTGCCAGCAGGGGGGAAAATAATCAGCCCCAGCATTTT.

To note about this clone: The sample carries other DNA sequences with the same CDR3. The V and J genes are TRBV7-6 and TRBJ1-1; D not certain. V dropped 5 bases and J dropped 2 bases, with 9 bases sitting between them. The CDR3 length is 13 residues. The germline V gene encodes CDR1 SGHVS and CDR2 FNYEAQ. The CDR3 nucleotides are TGTGCCAGCAGCCTCCAGGAAAACACTGAAGCTTTCTTT. The encoded protein is CASSLQENTEAFF. Supplemented by reference TRBV7-6 and TRBJ1-1, the full variable domain reads GAGVSQSPRYKVTKRGQDVALRCDPISGHVSLYWYRQALGQGPEFLTYFNYEAQQDKSGLPNDRFSAERPEGSISTLTIQRTEQRDSAMYRCASSLQENTEAFFGQGTRLTVV.

The chain carries TRBV5-1 and TRBJ2-3; either TRBD1 or TRBD2 may supply D (5 bases each). The CDR3 contains 15 residues. The V gene's germline CDR1 is SGHRS and CDR2 YFSETQ. V gave up 2 bases and J gave up 4 bases, with 14 bases separating them. CDR3 DNA: TGCGCCAGCAGCTTCGGGGTATCAGGGCCAGATACGCAGTATTTT. Translation: CASSFGVSGPDTQYF.

The genes are TRBV28 and TRBJ2-1; 10 bases line up with TRBD2. This CDR3 contains 19 residues. With V trimmed by 5 bases and J by 6 bases, 19 bases remained unmatched. Per the germline V gene, CDR1 is MDHEN and CDR2 is SYDVKM. The CDR3 here is CASSPRWGGGLAGANEQFF. For the CDR3, the DNA is TGTGCCAGCAGTCCCCGATGGGGGGGCGGGCTAGCGGGAGCCAATGAGCAGTTCTTC. The full variable domain, in which reference TRBV28 and TRBJ2-1 provide the parts outside the CDR3, is DVKVTQSSRYLVKRTGEKVFLECVQDMDHENMFWYRQDPGLGLRLIYFSYDVKMKEKGDIPEGYSVSREKKERFSLILESASTNQTSMYLCASSPRWGGGLAGANEQFFGPGTRLTVL.

This clone has just one count. The chain uses TRBV18 and TRBJ2-3; tentatively, D is TRBD2 (6 bases). The CDR3 spans 18 residues. V was clipped by 4 bases and J by 1 base, with 21 bases between them. CDR1 KGHSH and CDR2 LQKENI come from the germline V gene. The CDR3: CASSRPTGRVAGTDTQYF. In DNA form, the CDR3 reads TGTGCCAGCTCACGCCCTACCGGGCGGGTAGCGGGCACAGATACGCAGTATTTT. The variable domain in full, with the rest retrieved from reference TRBV18 and TRBJ2-3, is NAGVMQNPRHLVRRRGQEARLRCSPMKGHSHVYWYRQLPEEGLKFMVYLQKENIIDESGMPKERFSAEFPKEGPSILRIQQVVRGDSAAYFCASSRPTGRVAGTDTQYFGPGTRLTVL.

This clone has just one count. The J gene is TRBJ1-2, the V gene TRBV4-2; TRBD1 might be the D (5 bases). The CDR3 runs to 14 residues. Trimming removed 2 bases at V and 7 bases at J, with 14 bases between. Per germline, CDR1 LGHNA and CDR2 YNFKEQ. CDR3: CASSQLSDRSGYTF. CDR3 nucleotide sequence: TGTGCCAGCAGCCAACTGTCCGACAGATCTGGCTACACCTTC.

J is TRBJ2-7 and V is TRBV5-1, with TRBD1 identical over 10 bases. The CDR3 loop spans 15 amino acids. V was pared by 2 bases and J by 3 bases, with 5 bases of the junction left unmatched. Germline values: CDR1 SGHRS, CDR2 YFSETQ. The CDR3 here is CASSFGQGERYEQYF. DNA of the CDR3: TGCGCCAGCAGCTTCGGACAGGGGGAACGCTACGAGCAGTACTTC.

This chain uses TRBV29-1 with TRBJ2-1, with D uncertain. The germline gives CDR1 SQVTM, CDR2 ANQGSEA. The V and J ends lost 4 bases and 3 bases respectively, with 13 bases between them. This CDR3 region has 14 residues. CDR3 protein: CSVAGRQRYNEQFF. For the CDR3, the DNA is TGCAGCGTTGCTGGGCGACAACGCTACAATGAGCAGTTCTTC.

The genes are TRBV5-1 and TRBJ2-7; 8 bases map to TRBD1. V dropped 1 base and J dropped 7; count of bases not matched to a gene: 10. Germline loops: CDR1 SGHRS, CDR2 YFSETQ. This CDR3 has 15 residues. The CDR3 sequence is CASSLWGRGLDEQYF. The DNA of the CDR3 is TGCGCCAGCAGCTTGTGGGGCAGGGGGCTGGATGAGCAGTACTTC.

This clone was picked up one time. The chain uses TRBV4-2 and TRBJ2-7; D unclear. This CDR3 is 15 amino acids long. Per germline, CDR1 LGHNA and CDR2 YNFKEQ. V was clipped by 0 bases and J by 2 bases, with 11 bases between them. The CDR3 loop is CASSQDDRRPYEQYF. CDR3 nucleotides: TGTGCCAGCAGCCAAGATGACCGACGCCCCTACGAGCAGTACTTC.

The chain combines TRBV6-6 with TRBJ2-3; D may be TRBD1 (6 bases). This CDR3 is built from 14 residues. Germline values: CDR1 MNHNY, CDR2 SVGAGI (reference sequence). Trimming took off 8 bases at V and 1 base at J, with 13 bases between the two ends. CDR3: CASGRDIRTDTQYF. The CDR3 DNA follows: TGTGCCAGCGGACGGGACATACGCACAGATACGCAGTATTTT.

V is TRBV28 and J is TRBJ1-1; D unclear. The CDR3 sequence is 13 residues long. Trimming removed 4 bases at V and 4 bases at J, with 10 bases between. Looked up from germline, CDR1 is MDHEN and CDR2 is SYDVKM. The CDR3 loop reads CASSWNPGTEAFF. Written as DNA, the CDR3 is TGTGCCAGCAGTTGGAATCCTGGCACTGAAGCTTTCTTT.

This chain joins TRBV5-1 and TRBJ2-1; the match to TRBD2 covers 9 bases. In germline, CDR1 is SGHRS, CDR2 YFSETQ. CDR3 size: 13 residues. With 4 bases clipped from V and 8 bases from J, the junction kept 4 bases outside the gene matches. The CDR3 spells CASSGGRGDEQFF. CDR3 nucleotides: TGCGCCAGCAGCGGCGGGAGGGGGGATGAGCAGTTCTTC.

This clone was picked up a small number of times. The genes are TRBV29-1 and TRBJ1-1; maybe TRBD1 (5 bases). This CDR3 has 15 residues. Between the trimmed V and J ends, which lost 6 bases and 1 base, there was a span of 18 bases. From germline, CDR1 is SQVTM and CDR2 ANQGSEA. CDR3 amino acids: CSVKGDTGKNTEAFF. CDR3 coding DNA: TGCAGCGTCAAAGGGGATACAGGAAAGAACACTGAAGCTTTCTTT.

The V gene is TRBV4-1, the J gene TRBJ1-1; the D is unclear. Germline V gene sequence: CDR1 MGHRA, CDR2 YSYEKL. The CDR3 spans 15 residues. The V end was cut by 1 base, the J end by 3 bases, with 12 bases between. The CDR3 nucleotides read TGCGCCAGCAGCCAAGCCGGGTCGAGGGACACTGAAGCTTTCTTT. Amino acids: CASSQAGSRDTEAFF.